This T cell receptor beta chain was obtained from a study of T cells in Graves' hyperthyroidism and ophthalmopathy. Overall study findings and caveats: Blood shared most expanded thyroid clonotypes above 0.001.

Calling Graves' hyperthyroidism stable meant ophthalmopathy did not progress within 18 months. Those patients with uncontrolled infection, other autoimmune disease, pregnancy or lactation were excluded. Comment on this clonotype: What it recognizes is unknown.

This CDR3 region has 15 residues. Germline CDR1 reads KGHDR; CDR2 reads SFDVKD. With 4 bases clipped from V and 5 bases from J, the junction kept 7 bases outside the gene matches. The CDR3 regions of TCR beta were amplified from RNA transcripts. RT-PCR in the first round (using the HTBI primer set) targeted the TCR CDR3. Via MiXCR, TCRdb re-called the multiplex PCR reads, giving one row per CDR3 protein. The sample holds hundreds of thousands of distinct CDR3 sequences, about 17% seen once. The chain joins TRBV24-1 to TRBJ2-1; 7 bases fit TRBD1. The sequence was collected from a woman in her twenties or thirties with Graves' hyperthyroidism. What was sequenced was blood. The CDR3 DNA reads TGTGCCACCAGTGACCCTGGACAGGCCCACAATGAGCAGTTCTTC. It specifies CATSDPGQAHNEQFF.